Presented here are 10 T cell receptor beta chains from one specimen sequenced in a study of T-cell memory formation after mild COVID-19. In TCRdb, the 5' RACE reads were re-called with MiXCR into one record per CDR3 protein. The data contain roughly 250,000 distinct CDR3 sequences, less than 20% of them seen just once; the ten biggest clones take up approximately 3.5%. Sequenced input: PBMCs or a T cell subset sorted from them (not recorded which). The source is a man younger than 35 who had mild COVID-19 (a few samples of this study predate the infection). Cell type and time point are not known.

The chain carries TRBV7-2 and TRBJ1-2; D is ambiguous. CDR3 length equals 14 residues. Trimming shortened V by 6 bases and J by 8 bases, and 19 bases separated the two germline ends. Germline V lookup: CDR1 SGHTA, CDR2 FQGNSA. The CDR3 coding sequence is TGTGCCAGCAGAGTTTCTTCGACCGGCCTCGGCTACACCTTC. Protein product: CASRVSSTGLGYTF.

The rearrangement links TRBV7-8 to TRBJ1-5, with D possibly being TRBD1 (5 bases). Germline assignment: CDR1 SGHVS and CDR2 FQNEAQ. The CDR3 consists of 13 residues. The V and J ends lost 10 bases and 0 bases respectively, with 10 bases between them. DNA for the CDR3: TGTGCCAACTCTGGGACTAGCAATCAGCCCCAGCATTTT. It translates to CANSGTSNQPQHF.

The V call is TRBV28, the J call TRBJ1-2; D might be TRBD1 (6 bases). CDR1 is MDHEN and CDR2 is SYDVKM in the germline V gene. Trimming stripped 6 bases from V and 8 bases from J, with 13 bases between. The CDR3 is made up of 12 amino acids. The CDR3 reads CASSLNRVGYTF. CDR3 nucleotide sequence: TGTGCCAGCAGCCTCAACAGGGTCGGCTACACCTTC.

The gene calls are TRBV4-1 and TRBJ2-5; D not certain. Germline CDR1 is MGHRA and CDR2 is YSYEKL. V was cut by 1 base and J by 5 bases, with 8 bases left in between. There are 13 residues in the CDR3. The CDR3 coding sequence is TGCGCCAGCAGCCAAGCGGTGGGTGAGACCCAGTACTTC. Its protein is CASSQAVGETQYF.

J is TRBJ1-4 and V is TRBV10-3, with 7 bases lining up with TRBD1. CDR3 length: 13 residues. Looked up from germline, CDR1 is ENHRY and CDR2 is SYGVKD. V dropped 6 bases and J dropped 7; count of bases not matched to a gene: 5. Here the CDR3 reads CAISDRDSEKLFF. The DNA for the CDR3 is TGTGCCATCAGCGACAGGGACAGTGAAAAACTGTTTTTT.

This clonotype came up a few times. J is TRBJ2-3 and V is TRBV12-3 or TRBV12-4; 9 bases fit TRBD2. V shed 10 bases, J shed 3 bases, and the junction held 11 bases outside the gene matches. This CDR3 spans 15 amino acids. The CDR3 nucleotides are TGTGCCATCGCGGGGGGGCCGTATTTAACAGATACGCAGTATTTT. This sequence encodes CAIAGGPYLTDTQYF.

This clonotype has a handful of counts. The CDR3 DNA follows: TGTGCCAGCAGCTTAAGCGGGGGGCGACCAGATACGCAGTATTTT. It codes for CASSLSGGRPDTQYF. V gene TRBV7-2 combines with J gene TRBJ2-3; 9 bases agree with TRBD2. Germline values: CDR1 SGHTA, CDR2 FQGNSA. The length of the CDR3 is 15 residues. With 2 bases clipped from V and 4 bases from J, the junction kept 4 bases outside the gene matches.

In this sample, this clonotype turned up a few times. The V gene is TRBV11-2, the J gene TRBJ2-2; D uncertain. Germline CDR1 SGHAT, CDR2 FQNNGV. Trimming cost V 5 bases and J 4 bases, with 14 bases left between them. This CDR3 is 15 amino acids long. In DNA, the CDR3 is TGTGCCAGCAGCCCCAGCCCCGTAATCACCGGGGAGCTGTTTTTT. The encoded protein is CASSPSPVITGELFF.

V gene TRBV24-1 combines with J gene TRBJ2-7; 11 bases are shared with TRBD1. The V gene end was trimmed by 3 bases and the J gene end by 3 bases; junction bases not matched to a gene: 3. CDR3 length: 15 amino acids. Germline CDR1 KGHDR, CDR2 SFDVKD. For the CDR3, the DNA is TGTGCCACCAGTGATCCGGGACAGGGGGTCTACGAGCAGTACTTC. The encoded protein is CATSDPGQGVYEQYF.

This clonotype was found a few times. This rearrangement joins TRBV3-1 to TRBJ2-1, with D perhaps matching TRBD1 or TRBD2 (6 bases each). In germline, CDR1 is LGHDT, CDR2 YNNKEL (reference sequence). The CDR3 runs 16 residues. Between the trimmed V and J ends, which lost 1 base and 2 bases, there was a span of 12 bases. The CDR3 DNA is TGTGCCAGCAGCCAAGGGTTGGGGGGCACCTACAATGAGCAGTTCTTC. Amino acid sequence: CASSQGLGGTYNEQFF.